These 16 T cell receptor beta chains were sequenced from one sample in a study of response to subunit inactivated influenza vaccine. Each CDR3 protein gets one entry after TCRdb re-called the RT-PCR reads with MiXCR. The table lists approximately 250,000 distinct CDR3 sequences, roughly an eighth of them singletons. Sequenced here: non-naive T cells sorted from PBMCs, sampled roughly 2 weeks before vaccination. Every receptor here comes from a man in his forties or fifties who received an inactivated influenza vaccine.

The chain employs TRBV5-5 and TRBJ2-1, with D uncertain. This CDR3 region has 17 residues. V was trimmed by 0 bases and J by 0 bases, leaving 13 bases between them. The germline gives CDR1 SGHKS, CDR2 YYEKEE (reference sequence). The CDR3 region has the DNA TGTGCCAGCAGCTTGGAGGGCGCGTTTAGCTCCTACAATGAGCAGTTCTTC. It codes for CASSLEGAFSSYNEQFF.

CDR3 in amino acids: CASSRGQISYNEQFF. For the CDR3, the DNA is TGTGCCAGCAGCCGGGGACAGATTTCCTACAATGAGCAGTTCTTC. The genes are TRBV3-1 and TRBJ2-1; 7 bases are a match to TRBD1. After removal of 4 bases from V and 1 base from J, the junction contained 4 bases not matched to a gene. This CDR3 contains 15 residues. Germline-derived CDR1 and CDR2 are LGHDT and YNNKEL (reference sequence).

This clonotype has just one count. J is TRBJ2-3 and V is TRBV5-4, with 13 bases that match TRBD2. J was trimmed by 4 bases and V by 4 bases; bases with no gene match: 9. The CDR3 extends over 17 amino acids. Germline V gene sequence: CDR1 SGHNT, CDR2 YYREEE (reference sequence). This CDR3 reads CASSRFTSGRAADTQYF. CDR3 coding DNA: TGTGCCAGCAGCCGATTTACTAGCGGGAGGGCCGCAGATACGCAGTATTTT.

In its sample, this clonotype was seen a few times. The V and J genes are TRBV20-1 and TRBJ1-5; possible D gene TRBD1, 5 bases. CDR1 and CDR2 from the germline V gene are DFQATT and SNEGSKA (reference sequence). Trimming removed 3 bases at V and 9 bases at J, with 18 bases between. This CDR3 spans 14 amino acids. In nucleotides, the CDR3 is TGCAGTGCTAGGAAGCGGGACTCTCAACGGCCCCAGCATTTT. Translation: CSARKRDSQRPQHF.

The chain recombines TRBV27 with TRBJ1-5, with 9 bases matching TRBD1. The CDR3 sequence is 15 residues long. V shed 7 bases, J shed 4 bases, and the junction held 8 bases outside the gene matches. CDR1 MNHEY and CDR2 SMNVEV come from the germline V gene (reference sequence). CDR3 loop: CASTFSGQGNQPQHF. Here the CDR3 DNA reads TGTGCCAGCACCTTTTCGGGACAGGGAAATCAGCCCCAGCATTTT.

This clonotype was counted ten times or more. The genes are TRBV4-2 and TRBJ2-4; no firm D call. The V end lost 1 base, the J end lost 0 bases, and 4 bases lay between the germline ends. The germline gives CDR1 LGHNA, CDR2 YNFKEQ. The CDR3 extends over 14 amino acids. The CDR3 loop reads CASSQVLAKNIQYF. The CDR3 DNA is TGTGCCAGCAGCCAAGTGCTAGCCAAAAACATTCAGTACTTC.

This clonotype was found a few times. The V and J genes are TRBV28 and TRBJ1-5, with a tentative D call TRBD1 (6 bases). Trimming pared 5 bases from V and 2 bases from J, leaving 13 bases between. The CDR3 is 15 amino acids. Germline loops: CDR1 MDHEN, CDR2 SYDVKM. This CDR3 reads CASSRQASGNQPQHF. The CDR3 DNA sequence: TGTGCCAGCAGTCGACAGGCGTCCGGCAATCAGCCCCAGCATTTT.

This clonotype was counted only a few times. The chain's CDR3 is CASSAEGLELYEQYF. CDR3 coding DNA: TGCGCCAGCAGCGCAGAGGGGCTTGAACTCTACGAGCAGTACTTC. This chain connects TRBV4-1 to TRBJ2-7; D is possibly TRBD1 or TRBD2 (5 bases each). The CDR3 runs 15 residues. Germline-derived CDR1 and CDR2 are MGHRA and YSYEKL. V dropped 5 bases and J dropped 3 bases, with 17 bases sitting between them.

On this clonotype: This may be a read error: a much more frequent sequence differs by one nucleotide. The chain carries TRBV7-2 and TRBJ1-1; D unresolved. The CDR3 loop spans 12 amino acids. Germline V gene data show CDR1 as SGHTA and CDR2 as FQGNSA. CDR3 DNA sequence: TGTGCCAGCAGCTTGAGTAGAGTCGAAGCTCTCTTT. It yields the protein CASSLSRVEALF.

A remark on this clonotype: A much larger clone lies one base from this, so it may be a read error. The J gene is TRBJ2-2, the V gene TRBV14, with D uncertain. This CDR3 region has 14 residues. V shed 2 bases and J shed 3 bases, with 7 bases lying between them. Germline V gene data show CDR1 as SGHDN and CDR2 as FVKESK. The chain's CDR3 is CASSQNSYTGELFF. CDR3 coding DNA: TGTGCCAGCAGCCAAAACAGCTACACCGGGGAGCTGTTTTTT. Combining the CDR3 with reference TRBV14 and TRBJ2-2 gives the whole variable domain EAGVTQFPSHSVIEKGQTVTLRCDPISGHDNLYWYRRVMGKEIKFLLHFVKESKQDESGMPNNRFLAERTGGTYSTLKVQPAELEDSGVYFCASSQNSYTGELFFGEGSRLTVL.

This sequence joins TRBV11-3 and TRBJ2-1; D assignment may be TRBD1 or TRBD2 (5 bases each). Trimming cost V 2 bases and J 8 bases, with 10 bases left between them. This CDR3 has 13 residues. Germline lookup yields CDR1 SGHNT and CDR2 YENEEA. CDR3 nucleotide sequence: TGTGCCAGCAGCTTAAATCGGGACCATGAGCAGTTCTTC. It codes for CASSLNRDHEQFF. The full variable domain, its missing parts supplied by reference TRBV11-3 and TRBJ2-1, is EAGVVQSPRYKIIEKKQPVAFWCNPISGHNTLYWYLQNLGQGPELLIRYENEEAVDDSQLPKDRFSAERLKGVDSTLKIQPAELGDSAVYLCASSLNRDHEQFFGPGTRLTVL.

CDR3 amino acids: CASSEQTGVETQYF. In nucleotides, the CDR3 is TGTGCCAGCAGTGAACAGACAGGGGTGGAGACCCAGTACTTC. The chain joins TRBV6-1 to TRBJ2-5; 8 nucleotides match TRBD1. The J segment lost 5 bases and the V segment lost 2 bases, leaving 4 bases of the junction unmatched. Germline values: CDR1 MNHNS, CDR2 SASEGT. The CDR3 consists of 14 residues.

This clonotype occurred many times. The J gene is TRBJ2-1, the V gene TRBV27, with D perhaps matching TRBD2 (6 bases). The CDR3 totals 16 residues. With 1 base removed from V and 8 bases from J, the gap between germline ends came to 18 bases. CDR1 and CDR2 from the germline V gene are MNHEY and SMNVEV (reference sequence). The CDR3 coding sequence is TGTGCCAGCAGTTTATTTTCCAGCGGGTCGGGGGATGAGCAGTTCTTC. The encoded protein is CASSLFSSGSGDEQFF.

This clonotype was counted at least ten times. The CDR3 DNA follows: TGTGCCAGCAGGGGGATGCAAGAGACCCAGTACTTC. Residues: CASRGMQETQYF. The chain recombines TRBV11-1 with TRBJ2-5; D is uncertain. V was trimmed by 6 bases and J by 2 bases, leaving 7 bases between them. The germline CDR1 and CDR2 sequences are SGHAT and FQDESV (reference sequence). CDR3 length equals 12 residues.

The V gene is TRBV18, the J gene TRBJ1-1; 8 bases agree with TRBD1. CDR1 is KGHSH, CDR2 LQKENI, per germline. With 6 bases clipped from V and 6 bases from J, the junction kept 6 bases outside the gene matches. This CDR3 spans 13 amino acids. The CDR3 DNA is TGTGCCAGCTCCCGGGACAGGTCGTCTGAAGCTTTCTTT. Its protein product is CASSRDRSSEAFF. The full variable domain, its missing parts supplied by reference TRBV18 and TRBJ1-1, is NAGVMQNPRHLVRRRGQEARLRCSPMKGHSHVYWYRQLPEEGLKFMVYLQKENIIDESGMPKERFSAEFPKEGPSILRIQQVVRGDSAAYFCASSRDRSSEAFFGQGTRLTVV.

There are a few counts of this clonotype. The rearrangement joins TRBV20-1 to TRBJ2-5; no clear D gene. The CDR3 loop spans 12 amino acids. V lost 6 bases and J 3 bases, leaving 11 bases between the germline ends. Germline V gene lookup returns CDR1 DFQATT and CDR2 SNEGSKA (reference sequence). The CDR3 here is CSASGGEETQYF. The DNA of the CDR3 is TGCAGTGCCAGTGGCGGAGAAGAGACCCAGTACTTC.